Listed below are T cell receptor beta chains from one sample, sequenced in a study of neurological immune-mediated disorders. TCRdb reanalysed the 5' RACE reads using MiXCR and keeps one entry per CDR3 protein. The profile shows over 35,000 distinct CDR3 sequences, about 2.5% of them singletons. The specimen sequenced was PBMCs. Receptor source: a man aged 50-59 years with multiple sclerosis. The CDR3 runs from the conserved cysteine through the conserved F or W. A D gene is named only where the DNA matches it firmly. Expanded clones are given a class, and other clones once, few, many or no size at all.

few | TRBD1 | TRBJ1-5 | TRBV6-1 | CASRERQGGNQPQNF | TGTGCCAGCAGGGAAAGACAGGGAGGCAATCAGCCCCAGAATTTT
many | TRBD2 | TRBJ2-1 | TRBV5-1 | CASSLWLADYNEQFF | TGCGCCAGCAGCTTGTGGCTAGCGGATTACAATGAGCAGTTCTTC
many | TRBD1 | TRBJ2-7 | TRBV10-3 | CAISDSGTGTYEQYF | TGTGCCATCAGTGATTCCGGGACAGGGACGTACGAGCAGTACTTC
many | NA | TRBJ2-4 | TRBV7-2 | CASSSSSVNIQYF | TGTGCCAGCAGCTCCTCAAGTGTAAACATTCAGTACTTC
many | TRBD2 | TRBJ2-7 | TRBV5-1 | CASSWGLADSSYEQYF | TGCGCCAGCAGCTGGGGACTAGCGGATAGCTCCTACGAGCAGTACTTC
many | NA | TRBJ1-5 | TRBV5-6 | CASSFRAYSNQPQHF | TGTGCCAGCAGCTTCCGGGCATATAGCAATCAGCCCCAGCATTTT
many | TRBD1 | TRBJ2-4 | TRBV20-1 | CSASPGTGEAKNIQYF | TGCAGTGCTAGTCCCGGGACAGGGGAAGCCAAAAACATTCAGTACTTC
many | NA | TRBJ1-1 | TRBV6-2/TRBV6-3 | CASSPVGTSRAFF | TGTGCCAGCAGTCCAGTCGGGACTTCAAGAGCTTTCTTT
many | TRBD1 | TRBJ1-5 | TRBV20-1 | CSARDEGAGRWNQPQHF | TGCAGTGCTAGAGATGAGGGGGCAGGGAGGTGGAATCAGCCCCAGCATTTT
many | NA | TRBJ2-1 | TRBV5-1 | CASSLVGPEQFF | TGCGCCAGCAGCTTGGTAGGTCCTGAGCAGTTCTTC
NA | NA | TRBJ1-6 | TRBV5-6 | CASTGFGTGASPLNF | NA
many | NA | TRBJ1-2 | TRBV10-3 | CAIAPQGNYGYTF | TGTGCCATCGCCCCCCAGGGAAACTATGGCTACACCTTC
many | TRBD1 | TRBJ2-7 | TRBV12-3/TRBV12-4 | CASTTRQGAYEQYF | TGTGCCAGCACCACGCGACAGGGGGCCTACGAGCAGTACTTC
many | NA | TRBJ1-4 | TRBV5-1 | CASRGGANEKLFF | TGCGCCAGCAGAGGAGGGGCTAATGAAAAACTGTTTTTT
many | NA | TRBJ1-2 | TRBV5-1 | CASSLASEETHIF | TGCGCCAGCAGCTTGGCCTCCGAAGAGACCCACATCTTC